This T cell receptor beta chain was identified during a study of blood T cell repertoires in COVID-19. Overall study: Sites in the United States, Italy and Spain provided acute and convalescent COVID-19 samples.

Libraries were prepared by immunoSEQ multiplex PCR; TCRdb keeps only in-frame clonotypes and omits some of them. This table has under 300,000 clones, about 76% appearing once. The sequenced material came from peripheral blood. This clonotype was sampled from a woman between 55 and 75 years old with active or convalescent COVID-19.

CDR3 protein: CASSIRTGALTGELFF. The CDR3 coding sequence is TGTGCCAGCAGCATAAGGACAGGGGCACTTACCGGGGAGCTGTTTTTT. This chain connects TRBV7-2 to TRBJ2-2, with 9 bases fitting TRBD1. Trimming at V came to 5 bases and at J to 5 bases, leaving 9 bases not matched to a gene. The CDR3 contains 16 residues. CDR1 SGHTA and CDR2 FQGNSA come from the germline V gene.